The 2 T cell receptor beta chains given below trace back to one sample, sequenced in a study of blood T cell repertoires in COVID-19. The method was immunoSEQ multiplex PCR; TCRdb's version includes in-frame clones alone and lacks a portion of them. The sample yields 450,000 to 500,000 clones, about nine tenths seen once. The sequencing sample was made of PBMCs or T cells enriched from blood (not recorded which). The receptors come from a woman in her late teens or twenties who had recovered from COVID-19.

This clone was seen just once. This chain connects TRBV10-3 to TRBJ1-1; the match to TRBD1 covers 7 bases. This CDR3 contains 13 residues. Germline values: CDR1 ENHRY, CDR2 SYGVKD. The trim removed 9 bases at V and 1 base at J, leaving 5 bases unmatched. The CDR3, as DNA: TGTGCCATTAGAGGGGGCCAGAACACTGAAGCTTTCTTT. This translates into CAIRGGQNTEAFF.

V usage is TRBV25-1 and J usage is TRBJ2-7; a possible D gene is TRBD1 (6 bases). This CDR3 is built from 14 residues. Deletions cut 4 bases from V and 4 bases from J, with 14 bases between. Germline CDR1 reads MGHDK; CDR2 reads SYGVNS. CDR3 in DNA: TGTGCCAGCAGTGGCCGCACAGGGAGATACGAGCAGTACTTC. Its translation: CASSGRTGRYEQYF.